This TCR beta chain was profiled in a study of post-analysis software for immune sequencing data. Turning to the study itself: As for disease course, relapsing-remitting, secondary progressive and progressive-relapsing multiple sclerosis were all included.

Worth noting for this clonotype: Its antigen is not identified.

The TCR beta cDNA libraries contained unique molecular identifiers. TCRdb re-called the PCR reads with MiXCR, one entry per CDR3 protein. This table has roughly 580,000 distinct CDR3 sequences, around 40% appearing once. V lost 8 bases and J lost 3, with 8 bases in between. The CDR3 contains 11 residues. The study's findings and limits: Included in a set of five TRBV segments more frequent in patients than controls were TRBV5-6, TRBV5-1 and TRBV20-1.

This clonotype was sampled from a girl aged 10 to 17 with multiple sclerosis. The rearrangement joins TRBV12-3 or TRBV12-4 to TRBJ2-7; D is unclear. Specimen: blood. CDR3 amino acids: CASGRFYEQYF. CDR3 DNA sequence: TGTGCCAGCGGCAGGTTCTACGAGCAGTACTTC.